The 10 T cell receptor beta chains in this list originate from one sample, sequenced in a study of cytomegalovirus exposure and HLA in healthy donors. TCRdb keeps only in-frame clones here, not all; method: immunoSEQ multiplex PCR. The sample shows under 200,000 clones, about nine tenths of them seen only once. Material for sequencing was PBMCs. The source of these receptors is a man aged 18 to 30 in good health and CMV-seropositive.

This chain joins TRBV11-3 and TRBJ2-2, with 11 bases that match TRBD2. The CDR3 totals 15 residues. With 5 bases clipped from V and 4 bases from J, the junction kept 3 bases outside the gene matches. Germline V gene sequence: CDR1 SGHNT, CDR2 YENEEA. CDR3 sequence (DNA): TGTGCCAGCAGCCGTAGCGGGAGGGTCACCGGGGAGCTGTTTTTT. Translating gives CASSRSGRVTGELFF.

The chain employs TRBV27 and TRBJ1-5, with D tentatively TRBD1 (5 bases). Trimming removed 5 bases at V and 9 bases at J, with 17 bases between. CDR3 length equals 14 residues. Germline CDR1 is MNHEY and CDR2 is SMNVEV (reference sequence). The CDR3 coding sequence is TGTGCCAGCAGTGACCGGGAGGGACCATGGCCCCAGCATTTT. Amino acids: CASSDREGPWPQHF.

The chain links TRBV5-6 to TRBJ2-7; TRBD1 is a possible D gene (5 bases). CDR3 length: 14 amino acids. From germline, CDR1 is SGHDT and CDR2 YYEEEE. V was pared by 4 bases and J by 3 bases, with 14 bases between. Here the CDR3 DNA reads TGTGCCAGCAGCCCGCAGGGATCCGACTACGAGCAGTACTTC. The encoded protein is CASSPQGSDYEQYF.

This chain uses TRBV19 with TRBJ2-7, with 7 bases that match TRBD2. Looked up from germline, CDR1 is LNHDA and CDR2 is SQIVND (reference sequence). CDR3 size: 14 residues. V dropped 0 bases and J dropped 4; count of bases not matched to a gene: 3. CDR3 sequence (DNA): TGTGCCAGTAGTATAGATCGGGGAGGGTACGAGCAGTACTTC. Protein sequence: CASSIDRGGYEQYF.

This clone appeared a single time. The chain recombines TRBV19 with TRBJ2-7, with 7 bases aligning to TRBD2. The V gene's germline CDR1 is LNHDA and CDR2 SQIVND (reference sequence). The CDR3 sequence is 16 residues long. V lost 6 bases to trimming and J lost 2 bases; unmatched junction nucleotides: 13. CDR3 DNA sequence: TGTGCCAGTAGAACTTCTAGCGGTGGAGGTACCTACGAGCAGTACTTC. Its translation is CASRTSSGGGTYEQYF.

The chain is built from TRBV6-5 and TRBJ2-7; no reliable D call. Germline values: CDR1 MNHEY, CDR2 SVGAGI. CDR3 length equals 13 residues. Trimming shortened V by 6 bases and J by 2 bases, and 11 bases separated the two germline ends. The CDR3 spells CASRGRQTYEQYF. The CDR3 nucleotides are TGTGCCAGCAGGGGCAGGCAGACCTACGAGCAGTACTTC.

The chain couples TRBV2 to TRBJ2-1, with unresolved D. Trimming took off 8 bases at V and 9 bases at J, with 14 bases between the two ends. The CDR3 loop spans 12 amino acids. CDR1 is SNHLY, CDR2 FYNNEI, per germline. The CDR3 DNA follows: TGTGCCAGCCTCCGCCGTGAGAGTGAGCAGTTCTTC. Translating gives CASLRRESEQFF.

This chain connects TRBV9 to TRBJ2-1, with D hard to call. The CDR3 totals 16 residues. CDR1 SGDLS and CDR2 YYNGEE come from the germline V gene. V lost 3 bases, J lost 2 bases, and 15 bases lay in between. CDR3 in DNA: TGTGCCAGCAGCGCTAGAGGATACTCAACCTACAATGAGCAGTTCTTC. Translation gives CASSARGYSTYNEQFF.

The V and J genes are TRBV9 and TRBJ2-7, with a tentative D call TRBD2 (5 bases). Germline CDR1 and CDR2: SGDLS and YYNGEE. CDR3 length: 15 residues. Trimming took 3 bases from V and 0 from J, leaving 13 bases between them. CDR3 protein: CASSAGDGLSYEQYF. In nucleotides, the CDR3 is TGTGCCAGCAGCGCTGGAGATGGACTCTCCTACGAGCAGTACTTC.

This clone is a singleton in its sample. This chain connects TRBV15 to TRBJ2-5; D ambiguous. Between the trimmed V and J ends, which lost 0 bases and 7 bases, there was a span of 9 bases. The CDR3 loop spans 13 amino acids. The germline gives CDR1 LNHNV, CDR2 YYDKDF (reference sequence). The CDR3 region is CATSREASGTQYF. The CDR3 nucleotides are TGTGCCACCAGCAGAGAAGCGTCGGGGACCCAGTACTTC.